This TCR beta chain was documented in a study of graft-versus-host responses after intestinal transplantation (dated by TCRdb to the early 2020s). For the wider study: Multivisceral, liver-intestinal, or isolated intestinal transplants were received by the recipients. A cohort of about two dozen intestinal transplant recipients, including one retransplant, was enrolled, and a few patients lacking pretransplant specimens were excluded. Alloreactive clones were identified by sequencing pre-transplant mixed lymphocyte reaction products and comparing them with unstimulated pre-transplant donor and recipient T cells. Samples from a few later patients were sequenced in-house on an Illumina MiSeq with MiXCR processing rather than by the commercial service. After intestinal transplantation, graft-versus-host and host-versus-graft alloreactive T cell clones were followed in the graft, circulation and bone marrow using bulk TCR-beta CDR3 sequencing. Every recipient was given anti-thymocyte globulin induction, then maintenance tacrolimus and steroids for 2 to 4 years. A peak of at least 4% donor T cells among recipient peripheral blood mononuclear cells was the definition used for donor T cell macrochimerism. What the work shows at the level of the full study, not this receptor alone: In patients with donor T cell macrochimerism, the allografts had high GvH to HvG T cell clonal ratios. Conclusions were limited by the relatively low number and heterogeneity of intestinal transplant patients. GvH clones were detected in recipient bone marrow, and some appeared earlier in ileal mucosa or blood, consistent with an intestinal mucosal origin. Early after transplant, peak levels of circulating GvH clones were associated with declines in HvG clones.

Library preparation was by the immunoSEQ multiplex PCR assay. For most patients, genomic DNA was isolated using the Qiagen DNeasy Blood and Tissue Kit and was shipped frozen to Adaptive Biotechnologies for TCR sequencing. Adaptive Biotechnologies carried out high-throughput TCR-beta CDR3 sequencing of genomic DNA for most patients. On the study's bioinformatics: Adaptive's ImmunoSEQ software supplied the TCR sequencing data for around 17 patients, while MiXCR and VDJtools were used to process a few other patients. To correct CD4 versus CD8 sorting errors, any sequence found in both subsets at a frequency ratio below 5:1 was removed. CDR3 nucleotide sequences shared by donor and recipient were removed because the origin of these sequences could not be assigned. To be classed as alloreactive, a clone needed at least 2-fold expansion over unstimulated cells and a minimum CFSE-low frequency of 0.002% (template counts) or 0.001% (read counts). Clones detected in sequenced pre-transplant spleen, lymph node, or MLR CFSE-low populations of the donor or recipient were defined as mappable. Cumulative frequency of alloreactive clones was calculated as a percentage of all sequences weighted by copy number. Drawn from immuneACCESS, this table holds only the in-frame rearrangements with V and J called that TCRdb kept. Clones are partly lost; checked studies trace under half to an unresolved V gene and leave the rest unexplained. V and J calls and clone size are given by that table; D and trimming were obtained from the DNA. Across this sample there are more than 70,000 clones, with roughly 90% seen only once. About 0.44% of the sample lies in the top ten.

The time point label, as the study defines it: cells obtained before transplantation from donor or recipient. CD3+CD4+ and CD3+CD8+ populations were FACS-sorted from unstimulated pre-transplant donor and recipient cells taken from spleen or lymph nodes. The CDR3, from cysteine to phenylalanine, totals 18 residues. Just the 54-base CDR3 DNA is kept, in frame starting at base 1. Looking up the germline V gene yields CDR1 SGHTA and CDR2 FQGNSA. V has 4 bases trimmed and J has 0 bases trimmed; junction bases matching no gene number 13. This clone was recorded once. No antigen is known for it. The record has no base qualities; no much larger clone is one base away.

The clonotype was recovered from a human donor who was the organ donor for an intestinal transplant. Sequenced here: unstimulated CD8+ T cells sorted from spleen or lymph node cells, sampled before transplant. The chain is encoded by TRBV7-2 joined to TRBJ2-3, and 7 junction bases match TRBD1. The DNA reads as follows: TGTGCCAGCAGCTACCCAGAGACAGGGTACTCTAGCACAGATACGCAGTATTTT. Translated, it reads CASSYPETGYSSTDTQYF.